What follows describes a single T cell receptor beta chain. Assignments of participants to cohorts depended upon their own reported clinical history. V was shortened by 3 bases and J by 0 bases, with 15 bases between the two germline ends. Germline CDR1 SGDLS, CDR2 YYNGEE. The CDR3 covers 16 residues. The record originates from a study of blood T cell repertoires in COVID-19. In the study overall: T cells, B-cell-depleted T cells, or PBMCs provided the cDNA or gDNA that served as material.

Source study methods: Reference gene primer amplification gave nucleated cell count estimates. This table comes from immunoSEQ multiplex PCR, and its TCRdb copy is limited to in-frame clones, with some not included. D and trimming come from the DNA, and the V and J calls and clone size come from that table. This sample has around 400,000 clones, with 90% to 95% found just once. Sequenced: PBMCs or T cells enriched from blood (not recorded which). The chain carries TRBV9 and TRBJ1-1; perhaps TRBD1 as D (6 bases). This clonotype was sampled from a woman aged 35 to 49 who had been exposed to COVID-19. In nucleotides, the CDR3 is TGTGCCAGCAGCGCACCCCCGACAGGAGTGAACACTGAAGCTTTCTTT. Protein sequence: CASSAPPTGVNTEAFF.